One and the same sample provided the 5 T cell receptor beta chains below, sequenced in a study of spatial heterogeneity in lung cancer. The time point: sample taken at primary tumor resection. The authors sequenced whole RNA from tumor, nontumor lung or frozen PBMC without sorting. MiXCR, run by TCRdb on the 5' RACE reads, gives a single entry per CDR3 protein. The sample shows more than 9,500 distinct CDR3 sequences, over 15% of them seen only once. The material sequenced was PBMCs, taken at surgery. The origin of the receptors is a male donor with early-stage non-small cell lung cancer.

The sample holds many counts of this clonotype. The V gene is TRBV28, the J gene TRBJ2-1; D call uncertain. Trimming cost V 7 bases and J 0 bases, with 16 bases left between them. There are 16 residues in the CDR3. Germline-derived CDR1 and CDR2 are MDHEN and SYDVKM. The CDR3 DNA sequence: TGTGCCAGCACGCTCCGGGCGAGTCTCTCCTACAATGAGCAGTTCTTC. It specifies CASTLRASLSYNEQFF. The full variable domain, with the rest looked up from reference TRBV28 and TRBJ2-1, is DVKVTQSSRYLVKRTGEKVFLECVQDMDHENMFWYRQDPGLGLRLIYFSYDVKMKEKGDIPEGYSVSREKKERFSLILESASTNQTSMYLCASTLRASLSYNEQFFGPGTRLTVL.

This clonotype was counted between two and nine times. The V and J genes are TRBV20-1 and TRBJ1-2; D gene unclear. From germline, CDR1 is DFQATT and CDR2 SNEGSKA (reference sequence). The ends were cut back, 5 bases at V and 1 base at J, with 8 bases in the middle. The length of the CDR3 is 12 residues. CDR3 coding DNA: TGCAGTGCTCCTACAGATAACTATGGCTACACCTTC. Translated: CSAPTDNYGYTF.

This clonotype was found many times. The V and J genes are TRBV7-9 and TRBJ2-3, with TRBD2 identical over 10 bases. The germline V gene encodes CDR1 SEHNR and CDR2 FQNEAQ (reference sequence). The CDR3 consists of 16 residues. V lost 5 bases and J lost 1; bases outside the gene matches: 6. The CDR3 DNA follows: TGTGCCAGCAGCCAACTAGCGGGGAGGGGCACAGATACGCAGTATTTT. Translation: CASSQLAGRGTDTQYF.

This clonotype came up a few times. The gene calls are TRBV20-1 and TRBJ1-2, with 7 bases aligning to TRBD1. Germline V lookup: CDR1 DFQATT, CDR2 SNEGSKA (reference sequence). The CDR3 consists of 14 residues. With V trimmed by 3 bases and J by 7 bases, 11 bases remained unmatched. CDR3 sequence: CSASPLTGRSGYTF. The DNA for the CDR3 is TGCAGTGCTAGCCCCTTGACAGGGAGGAGTGGCTACACCTTC.

J is TRBJ2-7 and V is TRBV28; D call uncertain. The CDR3 consists of 12 residues. Between the trimmed V and J ends, which lost 6 bases and 4 bases, there was a span of 10 bases. Per germline, CDR1 MDHEN and CDR2 SYDVKM. The CDR3 DNA follows: TGTGCCAGCAGCCTAGAAGCGTACGAGCAGTACTTC. Protein product: CASSLEAYEQYF.